These 14 T cell receptor beta chains were all obtained from the same sample, sequenced in a study of response to subunit inactivated influenza vaccine. TCRdb redid the calling of the RT-PCR reads with MiXCR, one entry per CDR3 protein. Counted here are 290,000 or so distinct CDR3 sequences, roughly 22% occurring once; the ten biggest clones make up 10%. This sample comprised PBMCs from blood, obtained less than 22 months after vaccination. The receptors derive from a man aged 50 to 69 who received an inactivated influenza vaccine.

This clonotype was counted only a few times. The chain employs TRBV30 and TRBJ1-6; weak D call: TRBD1 (6 bases). Germline V gene sequence: CDR1 GTSNPN, CDR2 SVGIG (reference sequence). The CDR3 spans 14 residues. V gave up 1 base and J gave up 5 bases, with 9 bases separating them. This CDR3 is CAWSAGQNNSPLHF. The CDR3 DNA reads TGTGCCTGGAGTGCGGGACAAAATAATTCACCCCTCCACTTT.

This clonotype was picked up a small number of times. This rearrangement joins TRBV5-1 to TRBJ1-1; perhaps TRBD1 as D (6 bases). Germline CDR1 SGHRS, CDR2 YFSETQ. CDR3 length: 13 residues. V lost 2 bases and J lost 7, with 12 bases in between. Written as DNA, the CDR3 is TGCGCCAGCAGCTTTCAAGGGGGGGATGAAGCTTTCTTT. It yields the protein CASSFQGGDEAFF. Combining the CDR3 with reference TRBV5-1 and TRBJ1-1 gives the whole variable domain KAGVTQTPRYLIKTRGQQVTLSCSPISGHRSVSWYQQTPGQGLQFLFEYFSETQRNKGNFPGRFSGRQFSNSRSEMNVSTLELGDSALYLCASSFQGGDEAFFGQGTRLTVV.

The V call is TRBV6-1, the J call TRBJ2-2, with 8 bases that match TRBD1. After removal of 5 bases from V and 5 bases from J, the junction contained 4 bases not matched to a gene. This CDR3 region has 14 residues. The germline gives CDR1 MNHNS, CDR2 SASEGT. In nucleotides, the CDR3 is TGTGCCAGCAGTCTGGGACAGGCAACCGGGGAGCTGTTTTTT. This gives the protein CASSLGQATGELFF.

V gene TRBV6-4 combines with J gene TRBJ2-4, with D tentatively TRBD2 (5 bases). The CDR3 length is 13 residues. Germline V gives CDR1 MRHNA, CDR2 SNTAGT. V lost 6 bases and J 9 bases, leaving 15 bases between the germline ends. DNA of the CDR3: TGTGCCAGCAGATCGGGGTGGCGAAGCATTCAGTACTTC. This codes for CASRSGWRSIQYF.

This clonotype was detected only a few times. The chain uses TRBV14 and TRBJ1-2; D may be TRBD1 (5 bases). V lost 3 bases and J 5 bases, leaving 16 bases between the germline ends. The germline gives CDR1 SGHDN, CDR2 FVKESK. This CDR3 contains 15 residues. Here the CDR3 DNA reads TGTGCCAGCAGCCACCCCTTGGGAGGGACTTATGGCTACACCTTC. Protein: CASSHPLGGTYGYTF.

This chain connects TRBV7-2 to TRBJ1-4; D unresolved. The CDR3 has 16 amino acids. From germline, CDR1 is SGHTA and CDR2 FQGNSA. Trimming cost V 0 bases and J 5 bases, with 13 bases left between them. The CDR3, as DNA: TGTGCCAGCAGCTTAGCGCCAACAACGGCGAATGAAAAACTGTTTTTT. Translated, it gives CASSLAPTTANEKLFF.

This clonotype showed up just a few times. The chain uses TRBV5-6 and TRBJ2-7, with 9 bases lining up with TRBD1. CDR3 length: 16 amino acids. Looked up from germline, CDR1 is SGHDT and CDR2 is YYEEEE. The junction had 14 bases not matched to a gene; V was cut back by 4 bases and J by 6 bases. This CDR3 is CASSPAGTGRVREQYF. In DNA, the CDR3 is TGTGCCAGCAGCCCCGCCGGGACAGGGAGAGTACGCGAGCAGTACTTC.

V usage is TRBV3-1 and J usage is TRBJ2-3; a possible D gene is TRBD2 (6 bases). V dropped 5 bases and J dropped 10 bases, with 10 bases sitting between them. The CDR3 spans 11 residues. CDR1 is LGHDT, CDR2 YNNKEL, per germline (reference sequence). The CDR3 region has the DNA TGTGCCAGCAGCTCCTCGGGGGCGCAGTATTTT. Translation gives CASSSSGAQYF.

Ten or more counts support this clonotype. The V gene is TRBV5-1, the J gene TRBJ1-2, with D possibly TRBD1 on 6 matching bases. This CDR3 region has 15 residues. V lost 7 bases to trimming and J lost 4 bases, with 20 bases between them. In germline, CDR1 is SGHRS, CDR2 YFSETQ. The CDR3 protein is CASSQGQLRSYGYTF. The CDR3 DNA reads as TGCGCCAGCTCGCAGGGGCAGTTGAGGAGCTATGGCTACACCTTC.

This chain joins TRBV12-3 or TRBV12-4 and TRBJ2-5; D unresolved. The CDR3 contains 14 residues. Trimming shortened V by 6 bases and J by 3 bases, and 14 bases separated the two germline ends. For the CDR3, the DNA is TGTGCCAGCAGCATCCTAGGCAGAGAAGAGACCCAGTACTTC. It encodes CASSILGREETQYF.

There are a few counts of this clonotype. V and J are TRBV4-1 and TRBJ1-4; D might be TRBD1 (5 bases). Trimming took 1 base from V and 6 from J, leaving 12 bases between them. In germline, CDR1 is MGHRA, CDR2 YSYEKL. The CDR3 loop spans 15 amino acids. The CDR3, as DNA: TGCGCCAGCAGCCAAGGGGGGATCGGGGATGAAAAACTGTTTTTT. Protein: CASSQGGIGDEKLFF.

The chain uses TRBV28 and TRBJ2-5; tentatively, D is TRBD1 or TRBD2 (5 bases each). Trimming stripped 2 bases from V and 4 bases from J, with 14 bases between. This CDR3 has 15 amino acids. Germline V gene lookup returns CDR1 MDHEN and CDR2 SYDVKM. In DNA, the CDR3 is TGTGCCAGCAGTTTAAGCGGCGGTGGGACAGAGACCCAGTACTTC. Amino acids: CASSLSGGGTETQYF.

The rearrangement uses TRBV5-1 and TRBJ2-7; D may be TRBD1 (6 bases). The CDR3 has 16 amino acids. From germline, CDR1 is SGHRS and CDR2 YFSETQ. V lost 4 bases, J lost 0 bases, and 17 bases lay in between. The CDR3 is CASSPGLGANSYEQYF. The CDR3 DNA follows: TGCGCCAGCAGCCCGGGGTTGGGGGCGAACTCCTACGAGCAGTACTTC.

The V and J genes are TRBV20-1 and TRBJ2-7; perhaps TRBD1 as D (6 bases). Trimming removed 1 base from V and 1 base from J, with 17 bases in between. The germline V gene encodes CDR1 DFQATT and CDR2 SNEGSKA (reference sequence). The length of the CDR3 is 16 residues. CDR3 nucleotide sequence: TGCAGTGCTAGAGGAAGTACCGGGACACGATCCTACGAGCAGTACTTC. It yields the protein CSARGSTGTRSYEQYF.